This T cell receptor (beta chain) stems from a study of T cell repertoires in cytomegalovirus infection. Many counts were recorded for this clonotype. Its antigen is undetermined. This CDR3 comprises 13 residues. Trimming stripped 2 bases from V and 12 bases from J, with 14 bases between. Germline V lookup: CDR1 SGHTA, CDR2 FQGNSA. Each CDR3 protein gets one entry after TCRdb re-called the reads with MiXCR. The table shows approximately 280,000 distinct CDR3 sequences, with roughly 21% occurring only once. The sequenced sample was cultured PBMCs, obtained from culture after CMV antigen stimulation. The clonotype originates from a human donor in good health (CMV status not recorded). Some clones in this sample may be carry-over from other donors' samples. The V and J genes are TRBV7-2 and TRBJ2-1, with D perhaps matching TRBD1 (7 bases). The DNA of the CDR3 is TGTGCCAGCAGCTTAAATTTCCAGGGGGGGCAGTTCTTC. It is translated as CASSLNFQGGQFF.